This entry features one T cell receptor (beta chain) sequence. Authors' data handling: Researchers report that nucleated cell counts were estimated from reference gene primer amplification. TCRdb's copy holds only in-frame clones and misses some; the assay was immunoSEQ multiplex PCR. The DNA was the basis for D and trimming; V, J and clone size are from that table. The sample contains approximately 210,000 clones, 80% to 90% of which appear only once. The data were taken from a study of blood T cell repertoires in COVID-19. The sequence was collected from a woman in her forties with active or convalescent COVID-19. Input material: peripheral blood.

CDR3 amino acids: CASRRGQGLGEKLFF. In DNA, the CDR3 is TGTGCCAGCAGACGTGGACAGGGCCTAGGGGAAAAACTGTTTTTT. The chain links TRBV27 to TRBJ1-4; 8 bases are shared with TRBD1. CDR1 is MNHEY and CDR2 is SMNVEV in the germline V gene (reference sequence). The V segment lost 6 bases and the J segment 8 bases; nucleotides outside the gene matches: 11. CDR3 size: 15 residues.